The 15 T cell receptor beta chains reported below all come from one sample, sequenced in a study of T-cell memory formation after mild COVID-19. From the 5' RACE reads, TCRdb called clonotypes with MiXCR, one entry per CDR3 protein. Of more than 150,000 distinct CDR3 sequences in the sample, around 10% are singletons; the top ten hold 3.5% to 4%. The sequenced material came from PBMCs or a T cell subset sorted from them (not recorded which). These receptors came from a man aged 18-30 years who had mild COVID-19 (a few samples of this study predate the infection). Cell type and time point are not known.

This chain links TRBV7-9 with TRBJ1-1; D ambiguous. In germline, CDR1 is SEHNR, CDR2 FQNEAQ (reference sequence). Trimming removed 2 bases at V and 0 bases at J, with 10 bases between. The length of the CDR3 is 15 residues. CDR3: CASSLFQEMNTEAFF. The CDR3 bases are TGTGCCAGCAGCTTATTTCAGGAGATGAACACTGAAGCTTTCTTT.

This clonotype was counted a few times. The chain recombines TRBV4-1 with TRBJ1-2; D is unclear. The V end was cut by 3 bases, the J end by 4 bases, with 15 bases between. The CDR3 has 15 amino acids. The germline CDR1 and CDR2 sequences are MGHRA and YSYEKL. As DNA, the CDR3 is TGCGCCAGCAGCCAGATATACCTTGTCGGCTATGGCTACACCTTC. It encodes CASSQIYLVGYGYTF.

This clonotype has more than one count but fewer than ten. J is TRBJ2-4 and V is TRBV5-1; perhaps TRBD1 as D (6 bases). Between the trimmed V and J ends, which lost 2 bases and 4 bases, there was a span of 19 bases. CDR1 is SGHRS and CDR2 is YFSETQ in the germline V gene. The CDR3 runs to 17 residues. CDR3 DNA: TGCGCCAGCAGCTTTGGGCAGGGGCTACTCTTAAAAAACATTCAGTACTTC. Translating it yields CASSFGQGLLLKNIQYF.

This chain joins TRBV7-9 and TRBJ2-5; D gene uncertain. The V gene's germline CDR1 is SEHNR and CDR2 FQNEAQ (reference sequence). This CDR3 contains 16 residues. Trimming removed 5 bases at V and 4 bases at J, with 20 bases between. In DNA form, the CDR3 reads TGTGCCAGCAGCCCGGTGGTCCTTTCGTCCGGAGAGACCCAGTACTTC. Encoded protein: CASSPVVLSSGETQYF.

The chain recombines TRBV7-8 with TRBJ2-7, with D perhaps TRBD1 or TRBD2 (5 bases each). CDR3 size: 12 residues. Trimming removed 4 bases at V and 6 bases at J, with 10 bases between. Germline assignment: CDR1 SGHVS and CDR2 FQNEAQ. This chain's CDR3 is CASSSARGEQYF. The CDR3 nucleotides read TGTGCCAGCAGCTCCGCGAGGGGCGAGCAGTACTTC. Supplemented by reference TRBV7-8 and TRBJ2-7, the full variable domain reads GAGVSQSPRYKVAKRGQDVALRCDPISGHVSLFWYQQALGQGPEFLTYFQNEAQLDKSGLPSDRFFAERPEGSVSTLKIQRTQQEDSAVYLCASSSARGEQYFGPGTRLTVT.

The chain is built from TRBV11-1 and TRBJ2-7; D not resolved. CDR3 length: 13 residues. Trimming took 3 bases from V and 2 from J, leaving 8 bases between them. Germline CDR1 reads SGHAT; CDR2 reads FQDESV (reference sequence). CDR3 sequence: CASSFALTYEQYV. Written as DNA, the CDR3 is TGTGCCAGCAGCTTTGCACTTACCTACGAGCAGTACGTC.

The genes are TRBV20-1 and TRBJ1-2; TRBD1 is a possible D gene (5 bases). V lost 6 bases and J 0 bases, leaving 11 bases between the germline ends. Germline V gene lookup returns CDR1 DFQATT and CDR2 SNEGSKA (reference sequence). The CDR3 spans 13 residues. CDR3 in DNA: TGCAGTGCAAGGGACCGTACTAACTATGGCTACACCTTC. This sequence encodes CSARDRTNYGYTF.

There are many counts of this clonotype. The genes are TRBV20-1 and TRBJ2-1; D not certain. The V gene's germline CDR1 is DFQATT and CDR2 SNEGSKA (reference sequence). V lost 4 bases and J 8 bases, leaving 18 bases between the germline ends. This CDR3 comprises 14 residues. The CDR3: CSATPLVLRDEQFF. Written as DNA, the CDR3 is TGCAGTGCTACCCCGTTGGTCCTGAGAGATGAGCAGTTCTTC.

The table lists this clonotype with a few counts. The chain is built from TRBV7-8 and TRBJ1-5; possible D gene TRBD1, 5 bases. This CDR3 comprises 14 residues. Germline-derived CDR1 and CDR2 are SGHVS and FQNEAQ. V dropped 0 bases and J dropped 4 bases, with 7 bases sitting between them. The CDR3 DNA reads as TGTGCCAGCAGCTTAGCTGCAGGGAATCAGCCCCAGCATTTT. Amino acids: CASSLAAGNQPQHF. Using reference TRBV7-8 and TRBJ1-5 for the parts outside the CDR3, the full variable domain is GAGVSQSPRYKVAKRGQDVALRCDPISGHVSLFWYQQALGQGPEFLTYFQNEAQLDKSGLPSDRFFAERPEGSVSTLKIQRTQQEDSAVYLCASSLAAGNQPQHFGDGTRLSIL.

This clonotype turned up a few times. This chain uses TRBV10-2 with TRBJ1-1, with a tentative D call TRBD1 (6 bases). Germline CDR1 and CDR2: WSHSY and SAAADI. V lost 0 bases to trimming and J lost 5 bases, with 13 bases between them. This CDR3 is 15 amino acids long. CDR3: CASSESSGAKTEAFF. CDR3 bases: TGCGCCAGCAGTGAGTCATCAGGGGCGAAGACTGAAGCTTTCTTT.

This clonotype was detected a few times. The V and J genes are TRBV2 and TRBJ2-1; 15 positions agree with TRBD2. The CDR3 is 15 amino acids. From germline, CDR1 is SNHLY and CDR2 FYNNEI. V gave up 5 bases and J gave up 6 bases; unmatched junction bases: 2. The chain's CDR3 is CASSTGLAGGNEQFF. The CDR3 DNA is TGTGCCAGCAGTACGGGACTAGCGGGGGGCAATGAGCAGTTCTTC.

This sequence joins TRBV2 and TRBJ2-3; 7 nucleotides agree with TRBD2. Unmatched junction bases numbered 6, after V lost 1 base and J lost 5 bases. The CDR3 totals 15 residues. Germline assignment: CDR1 SNHLY and CDR2 FYNNEI. The CDR3 sequence is CASSEEGGVQDTQYF. CDR3 sequence (DNA): TGTGCCAGCAGTGAAGAGGGAGGGGTCCAAGATACGCAGTATTTT.

The table lists this clonotype with a few counts. This chain joins TRBV6-1 and TRBJ2-7; tentative D call: TRBD1 (7 bases). CDR1 and CDR2 from the germline V gene are MNHNS and SASEGT. This CDR3 is built from 13 residues. The V gene lost 7 bases and the J gene lost 2 bases, with 12 bases spanning the gap. The CDR3 nucleotides are TGTGCCAGCACCGGAGGGGGCCCCTACGAGCAGTACGTC. This sequence encodes CASTGGGPYEQYV.

This clonotype has only a few counts. The rearrangement uses TRBV14 and TRBJ2-1; 11 positions agree with TRBD2. CDR1 is SGHDN and CDR2 is FVKESK in the germline V gene. The J segment lost 5 bases and the V segment lost 0 bases, leaving 9 bases of the junction unmatched. The CDR3 length is 18 residues. CDR3 nucleotide sequence: TGTGCCAGCAGCCAAGATCTTAGGCTAGCGGGGGGACACAATGAGCAGTTCTTC. It specifies CASSQDLRLAGGHNEQFF.

This clonotype was recorded a few times. The CDR3 sequence: CSAHWTDTDTQYF. The CDR3 coding sequence is TGCAGTGCTCACTGGACCGACACAGATACGCAGTATTTT. The chain is built from TRBV20-1 and TRBJ2-3, with no clear D. This CDR3 is built from 13 residues. Germline V gene data show CDR1 as DFQATT and CDR2 as SNEGSKA (reference sequence). V was trimmed by 5 bases and J by 2 bases, leaving 11 bases between them.